This TCR beta chain was sequenced for a study of blood T cell repertoires in COVID-19. This CDR3 has 18 residues. Germline V gives CDR1 MNHNY, CDR2 SVGAGI (reference sequence). The V and J ends lost 5 bases and 0 bases respectively, with 20 bases between them. Assay used: immunoSEQ multiplex PCR; TCRdb lists only in-frame clones, some missing. Of under 200,000 clones in the sample, just under 80% are singletons; the top ten hold 6.5%. This clone was seen a handful of times. Sequenced sample: peripheral blood. The rearrangement links TRBV6-6 to TRBJ1-5; unclear D gene. The sequence was collected from a man aged 65 to 79 with active or convalescent COVID-19. The CDR3 bases are TGTGCCAGCAGTCTACGGGAACCAATGGGGTATAGCAATCAGCCCCAGCATTTT. This gives the protein CASSLREPMGYSNQPQHF.